This T cell receptor beta chain was obtained from a study of shared clonotypes between healthy human individuals. Overall study findings and caveats: Naive subsets usually exceeded memory subsets in estimated richness. The study drew on few donors, limiting represented genetic and exposure-history diversity.

V was pared by 5 bases and J by 7 bases, with 18 bases between. CDR1 and CDR2 from the germline V gene are SGHAT and FQNNGV. This CDR3 region has 15 residues. Execution of the assay was at deep level. The method was immunoSEQ multiplex PCR; TCRdb's version includes in-frame clones alone and lacks a portion of them. The sample includes roughly 2.6 million clones, 85% to 95% of them seen just once. On this clone itself: No antigen is known for it.

The sequenced sample was naive CD4+ T cells sorted from blood. Documented subset: CD45RA+ positively selected. The TCR comes from a man between 18 and 35 years old in good health. The V call is TRBV11-2, the J call TRBJ2-1, with no clear D. This CDR3 reads CASSKSPNGGNEQFF. The CDR3 DNA follows: TGTGCCAGCAGCAAAAGCCCTAACGGTGGGAATGAGCAGTTCTTC.